This TCR beta chain was retrieved from a study of shared T cell receptors in the human thymus. Trimming took 0 bases from V and 8 from J; bases not matched to a gene: 11. Germline CDR1 is LGHNA and CDR2 is YSLEER. The CDR3 is made up of 17 amino acids. TCRdb's table, derived via immunoSEQ multiplex PCR, lists solely in-frame clones and lacks some. The table lists hundreds of thousands of clones, around 87% of them singletons, with roughly 0.0094% in the top ten. These data are also associated with another study on human thymus T cells.

What was sequenced was thymocytes. The TCR comes from a boy in the first two years of life with a congenital heart defect. The chain is built from TRBV4-3 and TRBJ2-1, with TRBD2 matching 9 bases. The CDR3 region has the DNA TGCGCCAGCAGCCAAGATCATAGGGGCGGGAGGGCCGATGAGCAGTTCTTC. Translated, it gives CASSQDHRGGRADEQFF.